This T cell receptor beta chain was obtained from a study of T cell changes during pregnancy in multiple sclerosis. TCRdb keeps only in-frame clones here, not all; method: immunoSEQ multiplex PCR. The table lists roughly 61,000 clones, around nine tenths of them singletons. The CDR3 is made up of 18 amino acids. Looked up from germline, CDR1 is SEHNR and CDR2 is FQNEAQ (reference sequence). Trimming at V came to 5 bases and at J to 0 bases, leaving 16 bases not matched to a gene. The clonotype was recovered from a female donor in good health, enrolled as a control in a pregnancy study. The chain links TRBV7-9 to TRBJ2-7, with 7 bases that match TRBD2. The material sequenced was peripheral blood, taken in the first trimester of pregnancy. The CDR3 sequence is CASSPRASGPQSSYEQYF. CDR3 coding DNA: TGTGCCAGCAGCCCCCGGGCTAGCGGCCCCCAGAGCTCCTACGAGCAGTACTTC.